What follows describes a single T cell receptor beta chain. As yet, its antigen is unknown. This entry comes from a study of T cell repertoires in cytomegalovirus infection. At the level of the study: Both a matching HLA type and CMV infection were indicated by public TCR beta signatures.

Findings and caveats of the study: CMV-specific HLA-C-restricted TCR beta clonotypes dominated the ex vivo response. Frequencies of public TCR beta families were cumulated, and this identified carriers of CMV plus the relevant HLA.

CDR3 length: 17 residues. Looked up from germline, CDR1 is SNHLY and CDR2 is FYNNEI. With V trimmed by 1 base and J by 2 bases, 6 bases remained unmatched. MiXCR, applied by TCRdb to the reads, yields one record per CDR3 protein. Seen here are around 770,000 distinct CDR3 sequences, roughly 28% observed once, and the top ten hold under 15%. The sequence derives from a human donor in good health (CMV status not recorded). Some clones in this sample may be carry-over from other donors' samples. The chain carries TRBV2 and TRBJ2-3, with 10 nucleotides matching TRBD2. The source was cultured CD8+ T cells from PBMCs, collected from culture after CMV antigen stimulation. The CDR3 nucleotides read TGTGCCAGCAGTGAAGATGATAGCGGGGGGCCCACAGATACGCAGTATTTT. Its translation: CASSEDDSGGPTDTQYF.